The rows below give T cell receptor beta chains drawn from one sample of a study of Graves' ophthalmopathy and Graves' hyperthyroidism. TCRdb used MiXCR to reprocess the multiplex PCR reads, holding one entry per CDR3 protein. The table shows about 210,000 distinct CDR3 sequences, with 25% to 30% occurring only once. The material sequenced was peripheral blood. The origin of the receptors is a man aged 50 to 59 with Graves' ophthalmopathy. CDR3s include the opening cysteine and the closing phenylalanine or tryptophan. The order of the fields is J gene, clone size, V gene, D gene, CDR3 protein, CDR3 DNA. A D gene is named only where the DNA matches it firmly. Size values are once, few and many counts, or a class for expanded clones, and some rows have none.

j_call: TRBJ2-7; clone_size: many; v_call: TRBV5-1; d_call: NA; cdr3_aa: CASSRIETSIYEQYF; cdr3_nt: TGCGCCAGCAGCCGAATAGAGACTAGTATCTACGAGCAGTACTTC
j_call: TRBJ2-5; clone_size: NA; v_call: TRBV6-2/TRBV6-3; d_call: TRBD2; cdr3_aa: CASSPPSGGEETQYF; cdr3_nt: TGTGCCAGCAGTCCGCCGAGCGGGGGAGAGGAGACCCAGTACTTC
j_call: TRBJ1-1; clone_size: many; v_call: TRBV6-5; d_call: TRBD1; cdr3_aa: CASSYSRTGGTRAFF; cdr3_nt: TGTGCCAGCAGTTACTCGAGGACAGGGGGAACGAGGGCTTTCTTT
j_call: TRBJ2-2; clone_size: many; v_call: TRBV10-2; d_call: TRBD1; cdr3_aa: CASHLQGYTGELFF; cdr3_nt: TGCGCCAGCCATTTACAGGGGTACACCGGGGAGCTGTTTTTT
j_call: TRBJ2-5; clone_size: many; v_call: TRBV12-3/TRBV12-4; d_call: TRBD2; cdr3_aa: CASSRAETSGRGETQYF; cdr3_nt: TGTGCCAGCAGTCGTGCGGAGACTAGCGGGAGAGGAGAGACCCAGTACTTC
j_call: TRBJ1-3; clone_size: many; v_call: TRBV10-3; d_call: NA; cdr3_aa: CAISESTTGNTIYF; cdr3_nt: TGTGCCATCAGTGAGTCGACGACTGGAAACACCATATATTTT
j_call: TRBJ2-2; clone_size: many; v_call: TRBV7-2; d_call: NA; cdr3_aa: CASSLGAGHTGELFF; cdr3_nt: TGTGCCAGCAGCTTAGGGGCAGGACACACCGGGGAGCTGTTTTTT
j_call: TRBJ1-1; clone_size: NA; v_call: TRBV12-3/TRBV12-4; d_call: NA; cdr3_aa: CASTRRTEAFF; cdr3_nt: TGTGCCAGCACCCGCCGCACTGAAGCTTTCTTT
j_call: TRBJ2-7; clone_size: once; v_call: TRBV6-1; d_call: TRBD1; cdr3_aa: CASRKTGTGAYEQYF; cdr3_nt: TGTGCCAGCAGGAAAACGGGGACAGGGGCCTACGAGCAGTACTTC
j_call: TRBJ2-5; clone_size: many; v_call: TRBV6-5; d_call: NA; cdr3_aa: CASSYLGTQYF; cdr3_nt: TGTGCCAGCAGTTACTTAGGGACCCAGTACTTC
j_call: TRBJ2-7; clone_size: many; v_call: TRBV19; d_call: NA; cdr3_aa: CASSINWAGEQYF; cdr3_nt: TGTGCCAGTAGTATAAACTGGGCGGGAGAGCAGTACTTC
j_call: TRBJ2-7; clone_size: many; v_call: TRBV20-1; d_call: TRBD2; cdr3_aa: CSALAGGTYEQYF; cdr3_nt: TGCAGTGCCTTAGCGGGAGGAACCTACGAGCAGTACTTC
j_call: TRBJ1-6; clone_size: NA; v_call: TRBV6-1; d_call: NA; cdr3_aa: CASSPQEAYNSPLHF; cdr3_nt: TGTGCCAGCAGTCCCCAAGAGGCGTATAATTCACCCCTCCACTTT
j_call: TRBJ2-7; clone_size: many; v_call: TRBV4-1; d_call: NA; cdr3_aa: CASSLSPDISYEQYF; cdr3_nt: TGCGCCAGCAGCCTCTCCCCGGACATTTCCTACGAGCAGTACTTC
j_call: TRBJ1-1; clone_size: NA; v_call: TRBV10-3; d_call: NA; cdr3_aa: CASSESPPGDTEAFF; cdr3_nt: TGTGCCAGCAGTGAGTCTCCCCCCGGGGACACTGAAGCTTTCTTT
j_call: TRBJ1-3; clone_size: many; v_call: TRBV27; d_call: NA; cdr3_aa: CASSLVSGNTIYF; cdr3_nt: TGTGCCAGCAGTCTCGTCTCTGGAAACACCATATATTTT
j_call: TRBJ2-2; clone_size: many; v_call: TRBV7-2; d_call: TRBD2; cdr3_aa: CASTSRGLAGGGGGELFF; cdr3_nt: TGTGCCAGCACCTCGCGGGGACTAGCGGGAGGAGGGGGCGGGGAGCTGTTTTTT
j_call: TRBJ2-5; clone_size: many; v_call: TRBV27; d_call: NA; cdr3_aa: CASSPSPGAQYF; cdr3_nt: TGTGCCAGCAGTCCCTCCCCCGGGGCCCAGTACTTC
j_call: TRBJ2-2; clone_size: many; v_call: TRBV6-1; d_call: TRBD1; cdr3_aa: CASKQGGGTGELFF; cdr3_nt: TGTGCCAGCAAACAGGGGGGTGGCACCGGGGAGCTGTTTTTT
j_call: TRBJ2-2; clone_size: NA; v_call: TRBV24-1; d_call: NA; cdr3_aa: CATRAGSSTGELFF; cdr3_nt: TGTGCCACTAGGGCAGGGAGCAGCACCGGGGAGCTGTTTTTT
j_call: TRBJ1-3; clone_size: NA; v_call: TRBV12-3/TRBV12-4; d_call: NA; cdr3_aa: CASSLRGGNTIYF; cdr3_nt: TGTGCCAGCAGTTTGCGGGGTGGAAACACCATATATTTT
j_call: TRBJ2-2; clone_size: many; v_call: TRBV7-3; d_call: NA; cdr3_aa: CASSLKIAPMNTGELFF; cdr3_nt: TGTGCCAGCAGCTTAAAAATAGCGCCTATGAACACCGGGGAGCTGTTTTTT
j_call: TRBJ2-5; clone_size: NA; v_call: TRBV12-3/TRBV12-4; d_call: TRBD2; cdr3_aa: CASSLLAGGTPMDF; cdr3_nt: TGTGCCAGCAGTTTACTAGCGGGAGGGACTCCCATGGACTTC
j_call: TRBJ2-2; clone_size: many; v_call: TRBV19; d_call: TRBD2; cdr3_aa: CASRDYPDTGELFF; cdr3_nt: TGTGCCAGCCGGGACTATCCGGACACCGGGGAGCTGTTTTTT
j_call: TRBJ2-7; clone_size: many; v_call: TRBV20-1; d_call: TRBD1; cdr3_aa: CSASTTGGNYEQYF; cdr3_nt: TGCAGTGCTTCCACGACAGGGGGCAACTACGAGCAGTACTTC
j_call: TRBJ2-3; clone_size: many; v_call: TRBV28; d_call: TRBD1; cdr3_aa: CASSPGQAPDTQYF; cdr3_nt: TGTGCCAGCAGTCCAGGACAGGCCCCAGATACGCAGTATTTT
j_call: TRBJ1-1; clone_size: few; v_call: TRBV12-3/TRBV12-4; d_call: NA; cdr3_aa: CASSPRGGITNTEAFF; cdr3_nt: TGTGCCAGCAGCCCCCGGGGGGGGATAACGAACACTGAAGCTTTCTTT
j_call: TRBJ1-1; clone_size: many; v_call: TRBV19; d_call: NA; cdr3_aa: CASSITGSTEAFF; cdr3_nt: TGTGCCAGTAGTATAACGGGGTCCACTGAAGCTTTCTTT
j_call: TRBJ2-4; clone_size: many; v_call: TRBV7-2; d_call: NA; cdr3_aa: CASSPSNIQYF; cdr3_nt: TGTGCCAGCAGCCCAAGCAACATTCAGTACTTC
j_call: TRBJ1-6; clone_size: many; v_call: TRBV6-5; d_call: TRBD1; cdr3_aa: CASSSLPGGPGSPLHF; cdr3_nt: TGTGCCAGCAGTTCCCTACCAGGGGGCCCGGGGTCACCCCTCCACTTT
j_call: TRBJ1-6; clone_size: NA; v_call: TRBV7-2; d_call: TRBD1; cdr3_aa: CASSLGLGQGVSPLHF; cdr3_nt: TGTGCCAGCAGCTTAGGCTTGGGACAGGGGGTTTCACCCCTCCACTTT
j_call: TRBJ1-2; clone_size: many; v_call: TRBV12-3/TRBV12-4; d_call: NA; cdr3_aa: CASSPSPRGYGYTF; cdr3_nt: TGTGCCAGCAGTCCGTCGCCAAGGGGCTATGGCTACACCTTC
j_call: TRBJ2-2; clone_size: NA; v_call: TRBV12-3/TRBV12-4; d_call: NA; cdr3_aa: CASTPSGQGGTGELFF; cdr3_nt: TGTGCCAGCACTCCCTCGGGTCAGGGTGGCACCGGGGAGCTGTTTTTT
j_call: TRBJ2-3; clone_size: many; v_call: TRBV10-1; d_call: NA; cdr3_aa: CASSKTGISTDTQYF; cdr3_nt: TGCGCCAGCAGTAAGACGGGAATTAGCACAGATACGCAGTATTTT
j_call: TRBJ2-4; clone_size: medium-sized; v_call: TRBV6-1; d_call: TRBD1; cdr3_aa: CASSEESGLGGVFENIQYF; cdr3_nt: TGTGCCAGCAGTGAAGAATCGGGTTTAGGGGGCGTTTTCGAAAACATTCAGTACTTC
j_call: TRBJ2-6; clone_size: NA; v_call: TRBV11-2; d_call: NA; cdr3_aa: CASSFLYPSGANVLTF; cdr3_nt: TGTGCCAGCAGCTTCCTCTATCCCTCTGGGGCCAACGTCCTGACTTTC
j_call: TRBJ1-2; clone_size: NA; v_call: TRBV29-1; d_call: TRBD1; cdr3_aa: CSVEVGQGEGGYTF; cdr3_nt: TGCAGCGTTGAAGTGGGACAGGGTGAAGGAGGCTACACCTTC
j_call: TRBJ2-2; clone_size: many; v_call: TRBV7-2; d_call: NA; cdr3_aa: CASSRDSHFTGELFF; cdr3_nt: TGTGCCAGCAGCCGGGACTCCCATTTTACCGGGGAGCTGTTTTTT
j_call: TRBJ2-7; clone_size: NA; v_call: TRBV6-2/TRBV6-3; d_call: NA; cdr3_aa: CASSTLTELYEQYF; cdr3_nt: TGTGCCAGCAGTACTTTGACAGAGCTGTACGAGCAGTACTTC
j_call: TRBJ2-7; clone_size: many; v_call: TRBV28; d_call: TRBD1; cdr3_aa: CASSPGTGPPYEQYF; cdr3_nt: TGTGCCAGCAGTCCCGGGACAGGGCCCCCCTACGAGCAGTACTTC
j_call: TRBJ2-7; clone_size: many; v_call: TRBV28; d_call: NA; cdr3_aa: CASSRTAIYEQYF; cdr3_nt: TGTGCCAGCAGCCGTACAGCGATTTACGAGCAGTACTTC
j_call: TRBJ1-2; clone_size: many; v_call: TRBV4-3; d_call: NA; cdr3_aa: CASSQGEVSNYGYTF; cdr3_nt: TGCGCCAGCAGCCAAGGAGAGGTTTCTAACTATGGCTACACCTTC
j_call: TRBJ1-6; clone_size: many; v_call: TRBV2; d_call: NA; cdr3_aa: CASSLGLSSPLHF; cdr3_nt: TGTGCCAGCAGTCTTGGGCTTTCCTCACCCCTCCACTTT
j_call: TRBJ2-4; clone_size: many; v_call: TRBV7-2; d_call: NA; cdr3_aa: CASSLIPGKNIQYF; cdr3_nt: TGTGCCAGCAGCTTAATTCCGGGGAAAAACATTCAGTACTTC
j_call: TRBJ2-7; clone_size: many; v_call: TRBV29-1; d_call: TRBD1; cdr3_aa: CSVVGTGVIRNYEQYF; cdr3_nt: TGCAGCGTTGTGGGGACAGGGGTCATTAGGAACTACGAGCAGTACTTC
j_call: TRBJ2-1; clone_size: once; v_call: TRBV11-2; d_call: NA; cdr3_aa: CASSVDQRFEQFF; cdr3_nt: TGTGCCAGCAGCGTCGACCAGAGATTTGAGCAGTTCTTC
j_call: TRBJ2-7; clone_size: NA; v_call: TRBV6-2/TRBV6-3; d_call: NA; cdr3_aa: CASSYSRWWGAYEQYF; cdr3_nt: TGTGCCAGCAGTTACTCGAGGTGGTGGGGGGCCTACGAGCAGTACTTC
j_call: TRBJ2-5; clone_size: NA; v_call: TRBV6-2/TRBV6-3; d_call: NA; cdr3_aa: CASSYLGTGSGYTFGSGTQYF; cdr3_nt: NA
j_call: TRBJ1-2; clone_size: many; v_call: TRBV2; d_call: NA; cdr3_aa: CASSPRGTNGYTF; cdr3_nt: TGTGCCAGCTCCCCGAGGGGGACGAATGGCTACACCTTC
j_call: TRBJ2-4; clone_size: many; v_call: TRBV6-1; d_call: NA; cdr3_aa: CASSPVRDTLKNIQYF; cdr3_nt: TGTGCCAGCAGCCCCGTTAGGGATACCCTCAAAAACATTCAGTACTTC
j_call: TRBJ1-2; clone_size: many; v_call: TRBV4-2; d_call: NA; cdr3_aa: CASSQEALNYGYTF; cdr3_nt: TGTGCCAGCAGCCAAGAAGCCCTGAACTATGGCTACACCTTC